The clone carrying this T cell receptor beta chain was counted at least ten times. This entry belongs to a study of T-cell reconstitution after alpha-beta-depleted transplantation in children. The CDR3 covers 16 residues. Germline V lookup: CDR1 ENHRY, CDR2 SYGVKD. Losses at the gene ends were 6 bases for V and 4 bases for J; bases not matched to a gene: 7. Preparation of the TCRbeta library used unique molecular identifiers. TCRdb used MiXCR to reprocess the PCR reads, holding one entry per CDR3 protein. The profile shows hundreds of thousands of distinct CDR3 sequences, around 12% of them singletons.

The genes are TRBV10-3 and TRBJ2-5; 14 bases agree with TRBD2. Sequenced material: PBMCs from the stem cell graft donor, taken from the stem cell graft. The sequence was obtained from a human donor who donated a stem cell graft to a child with acute lymphoblastic leukemia. CDR3 in amino acids: CAISGLAGGGVETQYF. CDR3 DNA: TGTGCCATCAGCGGACTAGCGGGAGGAGGGGTAGAGACCCAGTACTTC.